This T cell receptor beta chain was documented in a study of T cell responses to AZD1222 COVID-19 vaccine. Germline CDR1 and CDR2: LGHDT and YNNKEL (reference sequence). There are 15 residues in the CDR3. Deletions cut 4 bases from V and 2 bases from J, with 14 bases between. The repertoire was sequenced with immunoSEQ multiplex PCR; TCRdb's copy has only in-frame clones and lacks some. The repertoire holds 95,000 to 150,000 clones, roughly 92% seen once, with around 1.8% in the top ten. The rearrangement joins TRBV3-1 (or the pseudogene TRBV3-2) to TRBJ1-2; possible D gene TRBD1, 6 bases. The sequencing here drew on peripheral blood, taken on day 0 of AZD1222 vaccination. This TCR was recovered from an adult in good health. Here the CDR3 DNA reads TGTGCCAGCAGCCTACACGGCCAGGGGAACTATGGCTACACCTTC. It translates to CASSLHGQGNYGYTF.